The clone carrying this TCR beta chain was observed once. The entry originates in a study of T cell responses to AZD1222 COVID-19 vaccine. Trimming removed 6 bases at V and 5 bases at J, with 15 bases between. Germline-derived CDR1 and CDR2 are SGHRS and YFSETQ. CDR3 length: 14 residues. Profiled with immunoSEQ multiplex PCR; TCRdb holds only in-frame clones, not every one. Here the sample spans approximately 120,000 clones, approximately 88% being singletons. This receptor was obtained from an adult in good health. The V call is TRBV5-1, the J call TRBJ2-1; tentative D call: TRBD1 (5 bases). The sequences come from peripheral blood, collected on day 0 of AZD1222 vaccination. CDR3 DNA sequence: TGCGCCAGCAAGGTGGGGCCAGGAGACAATGAGCAGTTCTTC. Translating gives CASKVGPGDNEQFF.